Below, 8 T cell receptor beta chains from the same sample are listed, as sequenced in a study of spatial heterogeneity in lung cancer. From the 5' RACE reads, TCRdb called clonotypes with MiXCR, one entry per CDR3 protein. The data hold about 94,000 distinct CDR3 sequences, with roughly 19% observed a single time. Time point here: blood at routine non-recurrence follow-up after resection. The sequences come from PBMCs, collected at follow-up. These receptors all come from a male donor with early-stage non-small cell lung cancer.

The V call is TRBV30, the J call TRBJ2-4; 7 nucleotides match TRBD1. Germline CDR1 is GTSNPN and CDR2 is SVGIG (reference sequence). With V trimmed by 1 base and J by 3 bases, 6 bases remained unmatched. CDR3 length: 15 amino acids. CDR3 residues: CAWSAGGQSKNIQYF. CDR3 nucleotides: TGTGCCTGGAGTGCAGGGGGACAGAGCAAAAACATTCAGTACTTC.

The sample holds a few counts of this clonotype. This chain uses TRBV29-1 with TRBJ1-1; TRBD1 might be the D (5 bases). Trimming stripped 5 bases from V and 1 base from J, with 17 bases between. CDR1 and CDR2 (germline): SQVTM, ANQGSEA. The CDR3 runs to 15 residues. The CDR3 DNA sequence: TGCAGCGTTTCCGGGACGTTTATCCCGAACACTGAAGCTTTCTTT. Its translation: CSVSGTFIPNTEAFF.

The chain recombines TRBV20-1 with TRBJ1-1; possible D gene TRBD1, 6 bases. Per germline, CDR1 DFQATT and CDR2 SNEGSKA (reference sequence). Trimming pared 6 bases from V and 2 bases from J, leaving 10 bases between. The CDR3 runs 12 residues. CDR3 DNA sequence: TGCAGTGCCTCACAGGGTAACACTGAAGCTTTCTTT. Protein product: CSASQGNTEAFF.

This clonotype turned up a few times. The chain carries TRBV25-1 and TRBJ2-1; 12 bases align to TRBD1. This CDR3 contains 16 residues. Germline V CDR1 and CDR2: MGHDK, SYGVNS. Trimming at V came to 4 bases and at J to 8 bases, leaving 9 bases not matched to a gene. This chain's CDR3 is CASSATSGTGGDEQFF. The CDR3 DNA is TGTGCCAGCAGTGCCACCTCCGGGACAGGGGGCGATGAGCAGTTCTTC. The full variable domain, rest sourced from reference TRBV25-1 and TRBJ2-1, is EADIYQTPRYLVIGTGKKITLECSQTMGHDKMYWYQQDPGMELHLIHYSYGVNSTEKGDLSSESTVSRIRTEHFPLTLESARPSHTSQYLCASSATSGTGGDEQFFGPGTRLTVL.

This clonotype turned up a few times. J is TRBJ2-7 and V is TRBV5-1, with unresolved D. Germline V gives CDR1 SGHRS, CDR2 YFSETQ. The V gene lost 4 bases and the J gene lost 3 bases, with 11 bases spanning the gap. This CDR3 spans 13 amino acids. CDR3 sequence (DNA): TGCGCCAGCAGCCAGAACCTAGGCTACGAGCAGTACTTC. Translating gives CASSQNLGYEQYF.

In its sample, this clonotype was seen many times. This chain joins TRBV11-2 and TRBJ2-3; the D gene is possibly TRBD2 (7 bases). CDR3 length: 16 amino acids. In germline, CDR1 is SGHAT, CDR2 FQNNGV. Trimming cost V 1 base and J 4 bases, with 15 bases left between them. The CDR3 coding sequence is TGTGCCAGCAGCTTAGTGACCAGGGGAGGGTCAGATACGCAGTATTTT. Translating it yields CASSLVTRGGSDTQYF.

This clonotype showed up just a few times. This chain joins TRBV6-1 and TRBJ2-3; 9 bases are a match to TRBD1. The junction had 9 bases not matched to a gene; V was cut back by 4 bases and J by 4 bases. Germline CDR1 and CDR2: MNHNS and SASEGT. This CDR3 is built from 16 residues. The CDR3 DNA sequence: TGTGCCAGCAGTGGAGGACAGGGGTTCACCGCAGATACGCAGTATTTT. Residues: CASSGGQGFTADTQYF.

This clonotype was counted a few times. The V and J genes are TRBV6-5 and TRBJ2-5, with D hard to call. The length of the CDR3 is 15 residues. Germline-derived CDR1 and CDR2 are MNHEY and SVGAGI. The V and J ends lost 0 bases and 3 bases respectively, with 11 bases between them. The CDR3 nucleotides are TGTGCCAGCAGTTACTCGACCGGGTTGAAAGAGACCCAGTACTTC. Its protein is CASSYSTGLKETQYF.